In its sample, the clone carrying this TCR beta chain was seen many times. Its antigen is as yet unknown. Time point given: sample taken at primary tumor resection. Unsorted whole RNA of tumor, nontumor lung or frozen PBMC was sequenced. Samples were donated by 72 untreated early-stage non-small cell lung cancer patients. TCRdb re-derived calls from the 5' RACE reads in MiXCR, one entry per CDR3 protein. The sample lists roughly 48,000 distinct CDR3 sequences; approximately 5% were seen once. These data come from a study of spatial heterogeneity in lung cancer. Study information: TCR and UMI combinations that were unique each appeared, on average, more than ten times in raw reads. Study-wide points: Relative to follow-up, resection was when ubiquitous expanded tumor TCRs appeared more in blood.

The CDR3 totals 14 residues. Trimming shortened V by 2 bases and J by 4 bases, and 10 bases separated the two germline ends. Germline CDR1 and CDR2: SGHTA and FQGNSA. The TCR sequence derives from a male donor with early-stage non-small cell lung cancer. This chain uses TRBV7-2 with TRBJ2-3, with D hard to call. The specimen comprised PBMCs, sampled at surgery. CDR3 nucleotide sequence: TGTGCCAGCAGCTTACCCCGTAGGGCAGATACGCAGTATTTT. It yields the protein CASSLPRRADTQYF.